The 22 T cell receptor beta chains below come from one sample, sequenced in a study of shared T cell receptors in the human thymus. Generated by immunoSEQ multiplex PCR, the TCRdb table keeps only in-frame clones and is missing some. The sample has about 660,000 clones; 88% are singletons. This sample was also put to use in a study of human thymus T cells.

Sequenced sample: thymocytes. Source of these receptors: a boy in the first two years of life with a congenital heart defect.

The chain combines TRBV11-2 with TRBJ2-2; 12 positions agree with TRBD2. From germline, CDR1 is SGHAT and CDR2 FQNNGV. The CDR3 contains 18 residues. The ends lost 3 bases at V and 5 bases at J; junction bases unmatched: 10. The CDR3 is CASSFASGRAYLTGELFF. CDR3 bases: TGTGCCAGCAGCTTTGCTAGCGGGAGGGCCTATCTAACCGGGGAGCTGTTTTTT. Drawing the rest from reference TRBV11-2 and TRBJ2-2, the complete variable domain is EAGVAQSPRYKIIEKRQSVAFWCNPISGHATLYWYQQILGQGPKLLIQFQNNGVVDDSQLPKDRFSAERLKGVDSTLKIQPAKLEDSAVYLCASSFASGRAYLTGELFFGEGSRLTVL.

The chain is built from TRBV27 and TRBJ2-3; 8 bases are shared with TRBD2. The germline CDR1 and CDR2 sequences are MNHEY and SMNVEV (reference sequence). Germline trimming cut 3 bases from V and 3 bases from J; bases unmatched to any gene: 5. This CDR3 has 15 amino acids. This CDR3 is CASSFGGAGTDTQYF. The CDR3 DNA sequence: TGTGCCAGCAGTTTCGGGGGGGCCGGGACAGATACGCAGTATTTT.

J is TRBJ2-7 and V is TRBV28; 8 nucleotides line up with TRBD2. V lost 6 bases, J lost 5 bases, and 12 bases stayed unmatched. The CDR3 runs to 15 residues. Germline V gene data show CDR1 as MDHEN and CDR2 as SYDVKM. This CDR3 reads CASSASGRLPDEQYF. In nucleotides, the CDR3 is TGTGCCAGCAGCGCTAGCGGGCGCCTGCCGGACGAGCAGTACTTC.

This clone was recorded only once. The rearrangement joins TRBV7-2 to TRBJ2-3, with 8 bases fitting TRBD2. Germline V gene data show CDR1 as SGHTA and CDR2 as FQGNSA. After removal of 0 bases from V and 0 bases from J, the junction contained 5 bases not matched to a gene. The length of the CDR3 is 17 residues. CDR3 DNA: TGTGCCAGCAGCTTAGCCCGGACTAGCCCAAGCACAGATACGCAGTATTTT. This translates into CASSLARTSPSTDTQYF.

V gene TRBV5-6 combines with J gene TRBJ2-3, with D possibly matching TRBD2 (6 bases). Germline V gene sequence: CDR1 SGHDT, CDR2 YYEEEE. Trimming took 6 bases from V and 5 from J, leaving 25 bases between them. This CDR3 region has 17 residues. CDR3 amino acids: CASNFAGRGSGQDTQYF. Written as DNA, the CDR3 is TGTGCCAGCAACTTCGCGGGTCGGGGGTCTGGGCAAGATACGCAGTATTTT.

This chain links TRBV25-1 with TRBJ2-7; tentatively, D is TRBD2 (5 bases). V was pared by 2 bases and J by 0 bases, with 17 bases between. The CDR3 contains 17 residues. CDR1 MGHDK and CDR2 SYGVNS come from the germline V gene. CDR3 loop: CASSEGLGMGSSYEQYF. DNA of the CDR3: TGTGCCAGCAGTGAAGGTCTCGGGATGGGAAGCTCCTACGAGCAGTACTTC.

The genes are TRBV27 and TRBJ2-1; TRBD2 matches 9 bases. Trimming removed 3 bases from V and 10 bases from J; junction bases left unmatched: 16. The CDR3 covers 17 residues. CDR1 is MNHEY, CDR2 SMNVEV, per germline (reference sequence). This CDR3 is CASSFTWVAGVGIEQFF. CDR3 sequence (DNA): TGTGCCAGCAGTTTTACATGGGTAGCGGGAGTAGGGATCGAGCAGTTCTTC.

The chain employs TRBV7-9 and TRBJ2-1, with D tentatively TRBD1 (5 bases). The CDR3 loop spans 12 amino acids. The V gene lost 5 bases and the J gene lost 7 bases, with 9 bases spanning the gap. CDR1 and CDR2 from the germline V gene are SEHNR and FQNEAQ (reference sequence). In DNA, the CDR3 is TGTGCCAGCAGCAGACAGCCAAATGAGCAGTTCTTC. Protein sequence: CASSRQPNEQFF. Full variable domain (missing parts from reference TRBV7-9 and TRBJ2-1): DTGVSQNPRHKITKRGQNVTFRCDPISEHNRLYWYRQTLGQGPEFLTYFQNEAQLEKSRLLSDRFSAERPKGSFSTLEIQRTEQGDSAMYLCASSRQPNEQFFGPGTRLTVL.

The chain links TRBV9 to TRBJ1-4, with 10 bases identical to TRBD1. Germline trimming cut 3 bases from V and 8 bases from J; bases unmatched to any gene: 4. There are 14 residues in the CDR3. Germline-derived CDR1 and CDR2 are SGDLS and YYNGEE. As DNA, the CDR3 is TGTGCCAGCAGCGAGGGACAGGGGAGCGAAAAACTGTTTTTT. Its protein product is CASSEGQGSEKLFF.

The chain joins TRBV27 to TRBJ2-3; 7 positions agree with TRBD2. The junction had 11 bases not matched to a gene; V was cut back by 5 bases and J by 0 bases. The CDR3 consists of 17 residues. CDR1 is MNHEY and CDR2 is SMNVEV in the germline V gene (reference sequence). In DNA form, the CDR3 reads TGTGCCAGCAGTGCCCGACTCCTAGCGGCTAGCACAGATACGCAGTATTTT. Translating gives CASSARLLAASTDTQYF.

The rearrangement uses TRBV28 and TRBJ2-1; the match to TRBD1 covers 7 bases. The CDR3 consists of 15 residues. V trimming: 10 bases; J trimming: 0 bases; junction bases outside the gene matches: 9. The germline CDR1 and CDR2 sequences are MDHEN and SYDVKM. CDR3 in amino acids: CATLQGQPSYNEQFF. In nucleotides, the CDR3 is TGTGCCACCCTACAGGGGCAACCCTCCTACAATGAGCAGTTCTTC.

A word on this clone: The same CDR3 also results from other DNA sequences found in this sample. This chain joins TRBV5-1 and TRBJ1-2; 12 nucleotides line up with TRBD1. V lost 4 bases and J lost 8; bases outside the gene matches: 6. Germline V gives CDR1 SGHRS, CDR2 YFSETQ. CDR3 length: 14 amino acids. The CDR3 DNA is TGCGCCAGCAGCCCGGGACAGGGGGCTTTCGGCTACACCTTC. The encoded protein is CASSPGQGAFGYTF.

V is TRBV27 and J is TRBJ2-2, with TRBD1 identical over 9 bases. Germline trimming cut 4 bases from V and 3 bases from J; bases unmatched to any gene: 12. CDR1 MNHEY and CDR2 SMNVEV come from the germline V gene (reference sequence). The CDR3 extends over 18 amino acids. The CDR3 DNA is TGTGCCAGCAGTTCGGGGACCGCTGGGGACAGGGACACCGGGGAGCTGTTTTTT. This sequence encodes CASSSGTAGDRDTGELFF.

V usage is TRBV5-5 and J usage is TRBJ2-1; TRBD2 is a possible D gene (6 bases). Trimming cost V 3 bases and J 0 bases, with 10 bases left between them. Germline assignment: CDR1 SGHKS and CDR2 YYEKEE (reference sequence). There are 15 residues in the CDR3. Here the CDR3 DNA reads TGTGCCAGCAGCTGTAGCGGAAGCTCCTACAATGAGCAGTTCTTC. The encoded protein is CASSCSGSSYNEQFF.

This clone came up a few times. V is TRBV13 and J is TRBJ1-2; 12 bases are shared with TRBD1. This CDR3 region has 15 residues. The junction had 9 bases not matched to a gene; V was cut back by 5 bases and J by 8 bases. Germline lookup yields CDR1 PRHDT and CDR2 FYEKMQ (reference sequence). CDR3 sequence: CASSLRDRGPEGYTF. The CDR3 DNA is TGTGCCAGCAGCCTCCGGGACAGGGGGCCGGAGGGCTACACCTTC.

Only one count was recorded for this clone. The V gene is TRBV5-1, the J gene TRBJ1-4, with 9 positions matching TRBD1. V gave up 3 bases and J gave up 8 bases; unmatched junction bases: 11. The CDR3 sequence is 16 residues long. CDR1 is SGHRS and CDR2 is YFSETQ in the germline V gene. The DNA for the CDR3 is TGCGCCAGCAGCTCTATCTGGACAGGGGCGCCAGAAAAACTGTTTTTT. Protein sequence: CASSSIWTGAPEKLFF.

The rearrangement uses TRBV4-1 and TRBJ2-3, with a weak D call TRBD2 (6 bases). The ends were cut back, 4 bases at V and 1 base at J, with 18 bases in the middle. The CDR3 has 17 amino acids. Germline assignment: CDR1 MGHRA and CDR2 YSYEKL. The CDR3 sequence is CASSLQEEGSRTDTQYF. CDR3 in DNA: TGCGCCAGCAGCCTCCAAGAGGAGGGTTCGCGCACAGATACGCAGTATTTT.

The CDR3 reads CATSIIARTVAKNIQYF. Here the CDR3 DNA reads TGTGCCACCAGCATCATAGCGAGGACAGTAGCCAAAAACATTCAGTACTTC. V gene TRBV15 combines with J gene TRBJ2-4, with a tentative D call TRBD1 (6 bases). The germline V gene has CDR1 LNHNV and CDR2 YYDKDF (reference sequence). The CDR3 totals 17 residues. V was clipped by 4 bases and J by 0 bases, with 16 bases between them.

J is TRBJ2-2 and V is TRBV18; D remains unclear. The CDR3 extends over 17 amino acids. Looked up from germline, CDR1 is KGHSH and CDR2 is LQKENI. Trimming shortened V by 3 bases and J by 1 base, and 15 bases separated the two germline ends. The CDR3 bases are TGTGCCAGCTCACCCCATTGGTCTTCTAAGAACACCGGGGAGCTGTTTTTT. Translating gives CASSPHWSSKNTGELFF.

V usage is TRBV11-2 and J usage is TRBJ2-7; 9 nucleotides align to TRBD1. CDR3 length: 17 amino acids. Germline V lookup: CDR1 SGHAT, CDR2 FQNNGV. With 1 base clipped from V and 6 bases from J, the junction kept 13 bases outside the gene matches. The CDR3 DNA is TGTGCCAGCAGCTTAGTCCCGGGACAGGGCCAGGCTTTCGAGCAGTACTTC. Its protein is CASSLVPGQGQAFEQYF.

CDR3 loop: CASSLRLGQGMNTEAFF. The CDR3 nucleotides read TGTGCCAGCAGTTTACGCCTCGGACAGGGGATGAACACTGAAGCTTTCTTT. V gene TRBV28 combines with J gene TRBJ1-1, with 9 bases that match TRBD1. V shed 2 bases, J shed 0 bases, and the junction held 7 bases outside the gene matches. This CDR3 is built from 17 residues. Germline V gives CDR1 MDHEN, CDR2 SYDVKM.

This chain joins TRBV7-9 and TRBJ2-2; 7 bases map to TRBD2. V was clipped by 4 bases and J by 4 bases; unmatched bases: 12. The CDR3 contains 17 residues. CDR1 SEHNR and CDR2 FQNEAQ come from the germline V gene (reference sequence). The CDR3 region has the DNA TGTGCCAGCAGCTGCCAAACACGGGAGGCTGGCACCGGGGAGCTGTTTTTT. Amino acids: CASSCQTREAGTGELFF.